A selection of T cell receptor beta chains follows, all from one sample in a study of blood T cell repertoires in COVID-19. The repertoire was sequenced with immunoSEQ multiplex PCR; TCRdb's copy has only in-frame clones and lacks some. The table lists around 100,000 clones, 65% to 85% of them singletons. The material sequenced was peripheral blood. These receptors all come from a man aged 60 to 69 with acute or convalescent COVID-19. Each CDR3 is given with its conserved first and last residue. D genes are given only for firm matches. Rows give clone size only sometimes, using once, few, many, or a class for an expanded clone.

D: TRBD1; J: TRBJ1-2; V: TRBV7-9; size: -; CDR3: CASTPSNQGASYGYTF; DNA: TGTGCCAGCACACCCTCAAACCAGGGGGCAAGCTATGGCTACACCTTC
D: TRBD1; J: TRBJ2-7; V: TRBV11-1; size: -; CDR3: CASSFGQGVYEQYF; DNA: TGTGCCAGCAGCTTTGGCCAGGGGGTATACGAGCAGTACTTC
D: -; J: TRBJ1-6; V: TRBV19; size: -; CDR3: CATRRGYNSPLHF; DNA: TGTGCCACGCGCCGAGGGTATAATTCACCCCTCCACTTT
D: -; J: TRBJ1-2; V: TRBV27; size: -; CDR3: CASSLIADGYTF; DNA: TGTGCCAGCAGTTTAATAGCAGATGGCTACACCTTC
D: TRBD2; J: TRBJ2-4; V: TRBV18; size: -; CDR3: CASSPEAGVGKNIQYF; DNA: TGTGCCAGCTCACCTGAGGCGGGGGTGGGCAAAAACATTCAGTACTTC
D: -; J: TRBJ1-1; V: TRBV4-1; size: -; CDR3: CASSQQVRTEAFF; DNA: TGCGCCAGCAGCCAGCAGGTACGGACTGAAGCTTTCTTT
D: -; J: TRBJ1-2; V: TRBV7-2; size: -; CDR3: CASSLERGIPSGYTF; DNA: TGTGCCAGCAGCTTAGAAAGGGGTATTCCGAGTGGCTACACCTTC
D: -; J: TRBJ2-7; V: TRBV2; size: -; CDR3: CASSPAGSHYSYEQYF; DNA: TGTGCCAGCAGTCCCGCAGGGTCCCACTATTCCTACGAGCAGTACTTC
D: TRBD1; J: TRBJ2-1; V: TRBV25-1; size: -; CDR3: CASADRGNEQFF; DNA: TGTGCCAGCGCAGACAGGGGCAATGAGCAGTTCTTC
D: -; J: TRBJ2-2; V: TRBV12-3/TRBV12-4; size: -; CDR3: CASSFALTGELFF; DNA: TGTGCCAGCAGTTTCGCACTCACCGGGGAGCTGTTTTTT
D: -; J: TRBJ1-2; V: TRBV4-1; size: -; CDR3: CASSQLQQGLNYGYTF; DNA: TGCGCCAGCAGCCAACTACAGCAGGGGCTTAACTATGGCTACACCTTC
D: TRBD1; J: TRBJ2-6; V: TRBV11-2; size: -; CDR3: CASSPDRDWANVLTF; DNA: TGTGCCAGCAGCCCCGACAGGGATTGGGCCAACGTCCTGACTTTC
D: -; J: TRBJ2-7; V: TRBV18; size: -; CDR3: CASSPLRESYEQYF; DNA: TGTGCCAGCTCACCCCTGAGGGAATCCTACGAGCAGTACTTC
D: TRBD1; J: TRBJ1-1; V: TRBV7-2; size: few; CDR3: CASSGQGRNTEAFF; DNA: TGTGCCAGCAGCGGACAGGGGAGGAACACTGAAGCTTTCTTT
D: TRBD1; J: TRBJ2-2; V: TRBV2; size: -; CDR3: CASSAQGHPNTGELFF; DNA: TGTGCCAGCAGTGCACAGGGGCATCCGAACACCGGGGAGCTGTTTTTT
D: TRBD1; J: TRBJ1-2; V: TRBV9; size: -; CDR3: CASSARQGARGYTF; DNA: TGTGCCAGCAGCGCAAGACAGGGGGCTCGGGGCTACACCTTC
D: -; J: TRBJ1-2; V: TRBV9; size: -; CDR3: CASSVSGTPYGYTF; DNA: TGTGCCAGCAGCGTATCCGGGACTCCTTATGGCTACACCTTC
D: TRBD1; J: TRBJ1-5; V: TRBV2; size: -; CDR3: CASSVDRDNQPQHF; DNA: TGTGCCAGCAGTGTGGACAGGGATAATCAGCCCCAGCATTTT
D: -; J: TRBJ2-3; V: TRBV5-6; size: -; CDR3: CASSRGLNTDTQYF; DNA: TGTGCCAGCAGCCGGGGACTTAACACAGATACGCAGTATTTT
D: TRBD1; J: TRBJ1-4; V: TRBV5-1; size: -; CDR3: CASSLESGQLNEKLFF; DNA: TGCGCCAGCAGCTTGGAATCGGGACAGCTTAATGAAAAACTGTTTTTT
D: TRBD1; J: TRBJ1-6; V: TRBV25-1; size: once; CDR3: CASSDQDRPSSPLHF; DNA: TGTGCCAGCAGTGATCAGGACAGGCCATCTTCACCCCTCCACTTT
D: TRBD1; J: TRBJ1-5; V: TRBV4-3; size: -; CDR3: CASSQDSGQGAGQPQHF; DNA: TGCGCCAGCAGCCAAGACTCGGGACAGGGGGCGGGGCAGCCCCAGCATTTT
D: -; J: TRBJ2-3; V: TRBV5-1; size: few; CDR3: CASSLGSFLTDTQYF; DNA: TGCGCCAGCAGCCTGGGGAGCTTCCTCACAGATACGCAGTATTTT
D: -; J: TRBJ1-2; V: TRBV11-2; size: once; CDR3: CASSLRGRAATNYGYTF; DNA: TGTGCCAGCAGCTTAAGGGGCAGGGCGGCTACTAACTATGGCTACACCTTC
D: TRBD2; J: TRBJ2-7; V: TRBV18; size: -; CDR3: CASSPRPGGGRISYEQYF; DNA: TGTGCCAGCTCACCTCGCCCGGGAGGAGGGCGAATCTCCTACGAGCAGTACTTC
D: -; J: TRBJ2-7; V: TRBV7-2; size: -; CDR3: CASSFGVRKYEQYF; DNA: TGTGCCAGCAGCTTCGGGGTAAGGAAATACGAGCAGTACTTC
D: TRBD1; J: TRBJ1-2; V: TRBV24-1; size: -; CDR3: CATSDLGQGDGYTF; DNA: TGTGCCACCAGTGACCTGGGACAGGGGGATGGCTACACCTTC
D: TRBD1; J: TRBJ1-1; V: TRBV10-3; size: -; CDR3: CAITTGDPTEAFF; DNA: TGTGCCATCACGACAGGGGACCCCACTGAAGCTTTCTTT
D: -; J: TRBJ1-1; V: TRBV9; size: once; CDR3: CASSPWTVFTEAFF; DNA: TGTGCCAGCAGCCCATGGACAGTCTTCACTGAAGCTTTCTTT
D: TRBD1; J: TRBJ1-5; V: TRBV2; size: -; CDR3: CASSANAGGWGSNQPQHF; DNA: TGTGCCAGCAGTGCCAATGCAGGGGGCTGGGGAAGCAATCAGCCCCAGCATTTT
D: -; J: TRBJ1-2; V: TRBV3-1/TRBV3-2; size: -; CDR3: CASSQVSNYGYTF; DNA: TGTGCCAGCAGCCAAGTCAGTAACTATGGCTACACCTTC
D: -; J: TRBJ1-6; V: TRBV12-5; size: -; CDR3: CASGLQGGTPLHF; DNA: TGTGCTAGTGGCCTCCAGGGAGGGACACCCCTCCACTTT
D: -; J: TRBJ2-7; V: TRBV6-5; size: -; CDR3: CASSYSLRGEQYF; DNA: TGTGCCAGCAGTTACTCGCTAAGGGGCGAGCAGTACTTC
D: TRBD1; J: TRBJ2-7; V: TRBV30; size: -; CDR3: CAWRITGGAYEQYF; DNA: TGTGCCTGGAGGATTACAGGGGGCGCTTACGAGCAGTACTTC
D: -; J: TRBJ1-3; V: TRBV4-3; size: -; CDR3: CASSQGAWSDGSGNTIYF; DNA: TGCGCCAGCAGCCAAGGGGCTTGGTCAGATGGCTCTGGAAACACCATATATTTT
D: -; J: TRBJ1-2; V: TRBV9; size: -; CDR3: CASSVDGGTNYGYTF; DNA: TGTGCCAGCAGCGTAGACGGGGGAACTAACTATGGCTACACCTTC
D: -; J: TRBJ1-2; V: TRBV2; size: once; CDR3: CASSPRGGSYGYTF; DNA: TGTGCCAGCAGTCCTCGCGGGGGTAGCTATGGCTACACCTTC
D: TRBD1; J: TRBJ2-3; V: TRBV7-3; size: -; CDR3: CASSGTGSTDTQYF; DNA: TGTGCCAGCAGCGGGACAGGTAGCACAGATACGCAGTATTTT
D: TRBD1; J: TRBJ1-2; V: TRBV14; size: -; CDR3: CASSQGQSYGYTF; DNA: TGTGCCAGCAGCCAGGGACAGTCCTATGGCTACACCTTC
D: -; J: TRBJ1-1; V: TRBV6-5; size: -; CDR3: CASSYSSRGGIAFF; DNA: TGTGCCAGCAGTTACTCGAGTCGGGGGGGAATAGCTTTCTTT
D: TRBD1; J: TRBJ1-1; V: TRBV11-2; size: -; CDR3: CASSFRGLAFF; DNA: TGTGCCAGCAGCTTTAGGGGGCTGGCTTTCTTT
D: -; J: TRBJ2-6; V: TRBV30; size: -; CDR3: CAWSVQDSDYNVLTF; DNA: TGTGCCTGGAGTGTACAGGACAGCGATTACAACGTCCTGACTTTC
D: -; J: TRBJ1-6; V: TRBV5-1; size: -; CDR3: CASSLEGRDDSPLHF; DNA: TGCGCCAGCAGCTTGGAAGGCAGGGATGATTCACCCCTCCACTTT
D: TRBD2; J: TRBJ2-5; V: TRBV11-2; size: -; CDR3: CASSRLAGGKETQYF; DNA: TGTGCCAGCAGCCGACTAGCGGGAGGTAAAGAGACCCAGTACTTC
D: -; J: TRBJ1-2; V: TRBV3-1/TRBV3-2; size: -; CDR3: CASSQGQLNYGYTF; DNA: TGTGCCAGCAGCCAAGGACAGCTTAACTATGGCTACACCTTC
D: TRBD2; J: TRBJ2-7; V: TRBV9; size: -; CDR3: CASSLGGGDYYEQYF; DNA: TGTGCCAGCAGCCTAGGCGGGGGGGATTACTACGAGCAGTACTTC
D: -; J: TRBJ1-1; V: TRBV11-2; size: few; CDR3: CASSLRGRGLNRDTEAFF; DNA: TGTGCCAGCAGCTTGCGAGGTCGAGGGCTAAACCGGGACACTGAAGCTTTCTTT
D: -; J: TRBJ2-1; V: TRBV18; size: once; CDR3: CASSLLSGQRNEQFF; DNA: TGTGCCAGCTCACTATTGAGCGGCCAGAGGAATGAGCAGTTCTTC
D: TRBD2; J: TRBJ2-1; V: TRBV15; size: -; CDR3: CATGTSGFNEQFF; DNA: TGTGCCACCGGGACTAGCGGATTCAATGAGCAGTTCTTC
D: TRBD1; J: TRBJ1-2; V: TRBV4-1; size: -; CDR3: CASSRETGGSNYGYTF; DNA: TGCGCCAGCAGCCGTGAAACAGGGGGATCTAACTATGGCTACACCTTC